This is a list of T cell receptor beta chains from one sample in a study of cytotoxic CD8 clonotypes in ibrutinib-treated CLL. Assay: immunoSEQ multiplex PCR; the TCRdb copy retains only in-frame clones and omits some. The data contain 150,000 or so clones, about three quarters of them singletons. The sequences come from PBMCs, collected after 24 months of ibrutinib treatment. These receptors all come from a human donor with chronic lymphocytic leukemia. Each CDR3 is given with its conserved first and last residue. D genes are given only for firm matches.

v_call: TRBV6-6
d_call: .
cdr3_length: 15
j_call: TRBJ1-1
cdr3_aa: CASREDWARDTEAFF
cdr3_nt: TGTGCCAGCCGGGAGGATTGGGCCCGGGACACTGAAGCTTTCTTT

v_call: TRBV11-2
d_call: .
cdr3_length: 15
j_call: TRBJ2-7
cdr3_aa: CASSLGVTRFHEQYF
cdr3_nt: TGTGCCAGCAGCTTAGGAGTGACTAGATTCCACGAGCAGTACTTC

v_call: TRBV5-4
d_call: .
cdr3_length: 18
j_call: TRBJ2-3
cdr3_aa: CASSTYPEGEGATGTQYF
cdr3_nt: TGTGCCAGCAGCACATACCCAGAGGGGGAAGGGGCCACAGGGACGCAGTATTTT

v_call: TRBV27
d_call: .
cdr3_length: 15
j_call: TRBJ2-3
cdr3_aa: CASSPVKRSTDTQYF
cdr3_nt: TGTGCCAGCAGTCCCGTTAAACGGAGCACAGATACGCAGTATTTT

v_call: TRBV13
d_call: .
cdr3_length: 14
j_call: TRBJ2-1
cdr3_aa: CASSLGGPPNEQFF
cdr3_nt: TGTGCCAGCAGCTTAGGCGGGCCTCCCAATGAGCAGTTCTTC

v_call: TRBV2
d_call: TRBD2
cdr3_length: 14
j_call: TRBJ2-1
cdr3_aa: CASSEVPGLAGGFF
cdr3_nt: TGTGCCAGCAGTGAGGTCCCGGGACTAGCGGGGGGATTCTTC

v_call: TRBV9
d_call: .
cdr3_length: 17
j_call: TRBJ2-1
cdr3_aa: CASSTPSAGGSYNEQFF
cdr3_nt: TGTGCCAGCAGCACGCCTAGCGCTGGGGGGTCCTACAATGAGCAGTTCTTC

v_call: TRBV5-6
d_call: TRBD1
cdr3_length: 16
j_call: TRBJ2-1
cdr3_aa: CASSRRGSGTYNEQFF
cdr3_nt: TGTGCCAGCAGCCGCAGGGGGTCGGGAACCTACAATGAGCAGTTCTTC

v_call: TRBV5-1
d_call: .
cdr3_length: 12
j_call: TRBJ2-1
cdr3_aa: CASSRRDTEQFF
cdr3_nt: TGCGCCAGCAGCCGGAGGGACACAGAGCAGTTCTTC

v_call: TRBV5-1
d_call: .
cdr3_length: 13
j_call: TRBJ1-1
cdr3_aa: CASSWGWGTEAFF
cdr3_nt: TGCGCCAGCAGCTGGGGTTGGGGGACTGAAGCTTTCTTT

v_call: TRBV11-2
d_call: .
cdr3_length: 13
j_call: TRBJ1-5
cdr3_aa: CASSLGALGPQHF
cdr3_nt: TGTGCCAGCAGCTTAGGGGCCTTAGGGCCCCAGCATTTT

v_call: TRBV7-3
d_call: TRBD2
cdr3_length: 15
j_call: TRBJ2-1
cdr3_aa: CASSPGLAGDGEQFF
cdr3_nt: TGTGCCAGCAGCCCGGGACTAGCGGGAGATGGGGAGCAGTTCTTC

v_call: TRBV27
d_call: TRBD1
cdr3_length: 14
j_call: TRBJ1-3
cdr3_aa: CASRRGPWGNTIYF
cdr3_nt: TGTGCCAGCAGGAGGGGGCCTTGGGGAAACACCATATATTTT

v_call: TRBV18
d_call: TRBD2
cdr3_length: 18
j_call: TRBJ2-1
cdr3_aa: CASSPGTSGVVTDNEQFF
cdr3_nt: TGTGCCAGCTCACCCGGGACTAGCGGGGTGGTGACAGACAATGAGCAGTTCTTC

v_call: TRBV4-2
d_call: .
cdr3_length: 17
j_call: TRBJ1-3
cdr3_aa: CASSQDDWQHSGNTIYF
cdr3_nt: TGTGCCAGCAGCCAAGATGATTGGCAGCACTCTGGAAACACCATATATTTT

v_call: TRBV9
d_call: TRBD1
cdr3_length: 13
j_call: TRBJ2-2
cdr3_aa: CASNRGGTGELFF
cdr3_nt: TGTGCCAGCAACAGGGGTGGCACCGGGGAGCTGTTTTTT